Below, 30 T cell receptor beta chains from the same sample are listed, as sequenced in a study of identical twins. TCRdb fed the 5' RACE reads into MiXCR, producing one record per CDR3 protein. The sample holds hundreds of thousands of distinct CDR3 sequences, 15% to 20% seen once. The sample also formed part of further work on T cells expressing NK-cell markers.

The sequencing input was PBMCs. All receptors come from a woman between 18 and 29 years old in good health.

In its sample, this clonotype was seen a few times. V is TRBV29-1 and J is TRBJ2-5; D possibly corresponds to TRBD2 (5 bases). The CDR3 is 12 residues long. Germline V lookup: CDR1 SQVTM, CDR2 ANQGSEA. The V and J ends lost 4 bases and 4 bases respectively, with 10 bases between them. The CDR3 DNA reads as TGCAGCGTTGCGGGCGAGGGAGAGACCCAGTACTTC. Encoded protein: CSVAGEGETQYF.

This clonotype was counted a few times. In DNA form, the CDR3 reads TGCAGCGTGGCGATAGCCGCGAGCACAGATACGCAGTATTTT. This gives the protein CSVAIAASTDTQYF. The genes are TRBV29-1 and TRBJ2-3, with unresolved D. The CDR3 runs to 14 residues. With 6 bases removed from V and 0 bases from J, the gap between germline ends came to 13 bases. CDR1 is SQVTM, CDR2 ANQGSEA, per germline.

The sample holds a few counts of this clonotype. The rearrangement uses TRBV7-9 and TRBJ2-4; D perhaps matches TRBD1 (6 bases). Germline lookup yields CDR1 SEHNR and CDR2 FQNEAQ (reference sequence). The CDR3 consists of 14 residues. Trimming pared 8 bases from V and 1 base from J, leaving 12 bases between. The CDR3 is CASGDTYAKNIQYF. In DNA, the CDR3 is TGTGCCAGCGGGGACACATACGCCAAAAACATTCAGTACTTC. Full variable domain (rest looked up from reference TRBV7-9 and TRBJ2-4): DTGVSQNPRHKITKRGQNVTFRCDPISEHNRLYWYRQTLGQGPEFLTYFQNEAQLEKSRLLSDRFSAERPKGSFSTLEIQRTEQGDSAMYLCASGDTYAKNIQYFGAGTRLSVL.

CDR3 nucleotides: TGCAGCTTGAGCGGGGGGGACACAGATACGCAGTATTTT. It codes for CSLSGGDTDTQYF. The chain carries TRBV29-1 and TRBJ2-3; 10 nucleotides align to TRBD2. The V segment lost 8 bases and the J segment 2 bases; nucleotides outside the gene matches: 4. This CDR3 contains 13 residues. Germline CDR1 is SQVTM and CDR2 is ANQGSEA.

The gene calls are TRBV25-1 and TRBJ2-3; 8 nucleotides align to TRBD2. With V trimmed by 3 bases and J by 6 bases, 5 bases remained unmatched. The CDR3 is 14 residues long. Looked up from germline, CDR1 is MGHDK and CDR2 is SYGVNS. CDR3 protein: CASSERLAPDTQYF. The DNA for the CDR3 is TGTGCCAGCAGTGAGAGACTAGCGCCCGATACGCAGTATTTT.

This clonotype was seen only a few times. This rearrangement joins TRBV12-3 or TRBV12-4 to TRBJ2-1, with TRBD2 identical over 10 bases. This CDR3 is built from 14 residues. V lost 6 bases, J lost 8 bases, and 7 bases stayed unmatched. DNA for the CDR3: TGTGCCAGCAGCAAGCGGGAGGGGAAGGATGAGCAGTTCTTC. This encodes CASSKREGKDEQFF.

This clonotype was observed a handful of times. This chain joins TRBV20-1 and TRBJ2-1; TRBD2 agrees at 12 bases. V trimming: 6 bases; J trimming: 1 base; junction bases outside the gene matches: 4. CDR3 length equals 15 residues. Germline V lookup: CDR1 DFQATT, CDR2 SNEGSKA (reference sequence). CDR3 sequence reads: CSADLAGGSYNEQFF. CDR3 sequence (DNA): TGCAGTGCCGACCTAGCGGGGGGGTCCTACAATGAGCAGTTCTTC.

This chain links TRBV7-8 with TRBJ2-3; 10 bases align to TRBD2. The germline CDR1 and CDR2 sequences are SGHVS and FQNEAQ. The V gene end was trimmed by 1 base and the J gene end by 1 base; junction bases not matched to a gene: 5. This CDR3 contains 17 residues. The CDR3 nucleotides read TGTGCCAGCAGCTTAGTTGGAACTAGCGGGGGCACAGATACGCAGTATTTT. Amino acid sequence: CASSLVGTSGGTDTQYF.

This chain's CDR3 is CSAARDRGQPQHF. Here the CDR3 DNA reads TGCAGTGCCGCAAGGGACAGGGGCCAGCCCCAGCATTTT. This sequence joins TRBV20-1 and TRBJ1-5, with 10 positions matching TRBD1. Germline CDR1 reads DFQATT; CDR2 reads SNEGSKA (reference sequence). The CDR3 length is 13 residues. Trimming cost V 6 bases and J 7 bases; bases outside gene matches: 6.

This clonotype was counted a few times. This CDR3 is CASSLGARGETQYF. DNA of the CDR3: TGCGCCAGCAGCTTGGGTGCCAGGGGAGAGACCCAGTACTTC. The V and J genes are TRBV5-1 and TRBJ2-5, with D possibly being TRBD1 (6 bases). Germline CDR1 and CDR2: SGHRS and YFSETQ. V lost 0 bases, J lost 4 bases, and 10 bases lay in between. The CDR3 contains 14 residues. The variable domain in full, completed from reference TRBV5-1 and TRBJ2-5, reads KAGVTQTPRYLIKTRGQQVTLSCSPISGHRSVSWYQQTPGQGLQFLFEYFSETQRNKGNFPGRFSGRQFSNSRSEMNVSTLELGDSALYLCASSLGARGETQYFGPGTRLLVL.

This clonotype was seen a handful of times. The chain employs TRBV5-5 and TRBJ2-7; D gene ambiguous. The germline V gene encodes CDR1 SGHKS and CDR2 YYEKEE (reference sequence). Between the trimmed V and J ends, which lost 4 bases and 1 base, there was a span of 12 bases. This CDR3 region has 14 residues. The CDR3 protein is CASSPWTDSYEQYF. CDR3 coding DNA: TGTGCCAGCAGCCCTTGGACGGATTCCTACGAGCAGTACTTC.

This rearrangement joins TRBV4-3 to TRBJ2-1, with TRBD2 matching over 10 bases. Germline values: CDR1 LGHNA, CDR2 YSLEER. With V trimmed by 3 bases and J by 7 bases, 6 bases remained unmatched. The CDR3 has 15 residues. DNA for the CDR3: TGCGCCAGCAGCCACATAGCGGGAGGAAGGAATGAGCAGTTCTTC. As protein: CASSHIAGGRNEQFF.

CDR3 amino acids: CASSPTEGTAFYEQYF. The CDR3, as DNA: TGTGCCAGCAGTCCGACCGAGGGGACAGCGTTCTACGAGCAGTACTTC. V gene TRBV12-3 or TRBV12-4 combines with J gene TRBJ2-7; 7 bases align to TRBD1. The CDR3 is 16 residues long. The J segment lost 3 bases and the V segment lost 5 bases, leaving 13 bases of the junction unmatched.

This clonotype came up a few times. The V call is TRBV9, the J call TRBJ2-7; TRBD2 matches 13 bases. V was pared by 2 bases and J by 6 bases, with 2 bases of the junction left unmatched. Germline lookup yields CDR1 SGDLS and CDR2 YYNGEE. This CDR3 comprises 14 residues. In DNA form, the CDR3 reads TGTGCCAGCAGCGTGGGACTAGCGGGACGCGAGCAGTACTTC. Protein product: CASSVGLAGREQYF.

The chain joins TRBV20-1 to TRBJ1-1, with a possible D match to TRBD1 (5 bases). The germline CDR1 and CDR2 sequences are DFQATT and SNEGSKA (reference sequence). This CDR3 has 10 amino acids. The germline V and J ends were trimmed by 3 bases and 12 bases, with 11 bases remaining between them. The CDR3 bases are TGCAGTGCTAGGGGGACTTCGACTTTCTTT. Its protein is CSARGTSTFF.

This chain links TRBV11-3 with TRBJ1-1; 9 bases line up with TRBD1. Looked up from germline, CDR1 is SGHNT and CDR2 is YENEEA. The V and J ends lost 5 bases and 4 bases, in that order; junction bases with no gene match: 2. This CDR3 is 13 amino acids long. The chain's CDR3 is CASSADRGTEAFF. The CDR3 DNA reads TGTGCCAGCAGCGCGGACAGGGGCACTGAAGCTTTCTTT.

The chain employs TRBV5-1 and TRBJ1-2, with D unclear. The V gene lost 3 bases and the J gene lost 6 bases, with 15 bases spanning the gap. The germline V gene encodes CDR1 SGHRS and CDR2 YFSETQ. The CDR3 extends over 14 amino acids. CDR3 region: CASSWAVADNGYTF. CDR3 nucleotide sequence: TGCGCCAGCAGCTGGGCGGTCGCTGACAATGGCTACACCTTC.

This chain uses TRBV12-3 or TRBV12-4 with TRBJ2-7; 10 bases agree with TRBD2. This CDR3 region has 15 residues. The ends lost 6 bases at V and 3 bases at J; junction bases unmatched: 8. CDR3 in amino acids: CASRSGERGGYEQYF. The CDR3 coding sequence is TGTGCCAGCAGGTCGGGGGAGCGGGGGGGCTACGAGCAGTACTTC.

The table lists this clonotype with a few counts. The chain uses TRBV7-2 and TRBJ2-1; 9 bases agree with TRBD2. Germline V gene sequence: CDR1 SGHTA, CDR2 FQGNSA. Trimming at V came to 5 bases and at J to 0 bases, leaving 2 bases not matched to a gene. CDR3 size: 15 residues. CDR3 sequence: CASSGLASSYNEQFF. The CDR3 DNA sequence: TGTGCCAGCAGCGGACTAGCGAGCTCCTACAATGAGCAGTTCTTC.

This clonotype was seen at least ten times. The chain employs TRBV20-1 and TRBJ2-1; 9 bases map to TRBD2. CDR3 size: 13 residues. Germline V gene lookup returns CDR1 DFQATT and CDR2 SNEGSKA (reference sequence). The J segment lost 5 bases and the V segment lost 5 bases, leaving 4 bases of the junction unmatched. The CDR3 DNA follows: TGCAGTGCTCCCGGGACTAGCAACAATGAGCAGTTCTTC. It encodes CSAPGTSNNEQFF.

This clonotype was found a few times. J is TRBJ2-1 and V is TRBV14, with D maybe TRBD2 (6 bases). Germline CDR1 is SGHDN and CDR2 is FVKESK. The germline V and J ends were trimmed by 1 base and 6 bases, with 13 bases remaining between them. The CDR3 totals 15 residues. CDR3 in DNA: TGTGCCAGCAGCCAAGCGGGGGAGCGGACCAATGAGCAGTTCTTC. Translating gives CASSQAGERTNEQFF.

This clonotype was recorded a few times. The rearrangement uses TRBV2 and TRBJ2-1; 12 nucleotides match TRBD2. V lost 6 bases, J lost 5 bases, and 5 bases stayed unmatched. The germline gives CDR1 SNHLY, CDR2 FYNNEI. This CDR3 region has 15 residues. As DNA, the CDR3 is TGTGCCAGCAGGGTACTAGCGGGAGGAAACAATGAGCAGTTCTTC. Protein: CASRVLAGGNNEQFF. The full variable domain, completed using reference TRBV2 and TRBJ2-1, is EPEVTQTPSHQVTQMGQEVILRCVPISNHLYFYWYRQILGQKVEFLVSFYNNEISEKSEIFDDQFSVERPDGSNFTLKIRSTKLEDSAMYFCASRVLAGGNNEQFFGPGTRLTVL.

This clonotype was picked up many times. CDR3 nucleotide sequence: TGTGCCAGCAGTTTAGGGGGGGACCAGTACTTC. It yields the protein CASSLGGDQYF. This chain joins TRBV12-3 or TRBV12-4 and TRBJ2-5; weak D call: TRBD2 (6 bases). This CDR3 is built from 11 residues. The V gene lost 1 base and the J gene lost 10 bases, with 7 bases spanning the gap.

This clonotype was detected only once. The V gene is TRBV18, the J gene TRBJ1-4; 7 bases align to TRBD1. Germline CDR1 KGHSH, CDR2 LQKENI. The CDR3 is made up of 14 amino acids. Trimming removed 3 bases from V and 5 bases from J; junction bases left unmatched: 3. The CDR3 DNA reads TGTGCCAGCTCACCGGCCAGGGGGAATGAAAAACTGTTTTTT. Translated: CASSPARGNEKLFF.

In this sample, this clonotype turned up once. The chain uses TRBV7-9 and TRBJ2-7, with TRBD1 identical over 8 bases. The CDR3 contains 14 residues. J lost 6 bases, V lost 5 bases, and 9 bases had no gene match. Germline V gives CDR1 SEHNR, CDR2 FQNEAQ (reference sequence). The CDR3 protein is CASSRTGRPTEQYF. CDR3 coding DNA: TGTGCCAGCAGCCGGACAGGGCGGCCGACCGAGCAGTACTTC.

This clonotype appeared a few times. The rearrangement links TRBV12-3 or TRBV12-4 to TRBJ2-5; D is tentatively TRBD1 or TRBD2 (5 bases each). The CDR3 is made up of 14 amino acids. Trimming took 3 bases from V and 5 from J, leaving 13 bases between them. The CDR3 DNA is TGTGCCAGCAGTTTCTCGGGGCCGGTTGAGACCCAGTACTTC. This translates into CASSFSGPVETQYF.

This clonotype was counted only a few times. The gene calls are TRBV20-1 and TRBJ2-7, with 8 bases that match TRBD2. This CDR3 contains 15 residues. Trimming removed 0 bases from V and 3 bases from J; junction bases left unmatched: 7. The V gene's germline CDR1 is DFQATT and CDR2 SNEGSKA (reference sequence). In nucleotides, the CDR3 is TGCAGTGCTAGAGAGCGGGGACTAGGGGGCTACGAGCAGTACTTC. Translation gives CSARERGLGGYEQYF.

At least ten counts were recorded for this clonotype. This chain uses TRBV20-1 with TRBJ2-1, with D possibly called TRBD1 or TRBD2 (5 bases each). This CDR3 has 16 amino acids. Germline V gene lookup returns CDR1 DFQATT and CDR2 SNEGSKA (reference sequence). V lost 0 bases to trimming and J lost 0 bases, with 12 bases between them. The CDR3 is CSARDRGATSYNEQFF. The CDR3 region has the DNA TGCAGTGCTAGAGATCGGGGCGCGACCTCCTACAATGAGCAGTTCTTC.

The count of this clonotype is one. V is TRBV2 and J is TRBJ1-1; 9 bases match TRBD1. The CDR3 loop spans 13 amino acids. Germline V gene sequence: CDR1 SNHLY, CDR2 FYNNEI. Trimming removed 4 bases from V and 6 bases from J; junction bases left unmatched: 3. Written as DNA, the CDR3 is TGTGCCAGCAGTGGGACAGGGGCTCCTGAAGCTTTCTTT. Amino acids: CASSGTGAPEAFF.

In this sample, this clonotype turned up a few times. This CDR3 reads CASTKLAGANTGELFF. CDR3 DNA: TGTGCCAGCACCAAACTAGCGGGGGCGAACACCGGGGAGCTGTTTTTT. This chain connects TRBV27 to TRBJ2-2; 11 bases are shared with TRBD2. CDR1 is MNHEY, CDR2 SMNVEV, per germline (reference sequence). The V gene end was trimmed by 7 bases and the J gene end by 0 bases; junction bases not matched to a gene: 4. The CDR3 sequence is 16 residues long.